This T cell receptor beta chain was retrieved from a study of cytomegalovirus exposure and HLA in healthy donors. General study results and limits: Roughly even sequencing depth across donors was the assumption behind the presence/absence analyses. Indistinguishability led to the exclusion of some V segments, TRBV6-2 and TRBV6-3 included. Earlier analysis looked at TCR beta V segments, and most were productive about 87% or about 30% of the time. Later analysis indicated greater clonal expansion among HLA-associated TCR beta chains than among equally common other chains.

About this clone: The antigen remains undetermined.

From germline, CDR1 is MNHNS and CDR2 SASEGT. The J segment lost 6 bases and the V segment lost 6 bases, leaving 9 bases of the junction unmatched. CDR3 length: 14 amino acids. Vbeta (60) and Jbeta (13) primers were used in the PCR. The method was immunoSEQ multiplex PCR; TCRdb's version includes in-frame clones alone and lacks a portion of them. The sample holds about 220,000 clones; around 80% are singletons and the top ten take about 6.4%. The V and J genes are TRBV6-1 and TRBJ2-7; 9 nucleotides agree with TRBD1. The sequence was obtained from a man aged 40-49 years in good health and CMV-seropositive. Sequenced input: PBMCs. CDR3 amino acids: CASRTTGQGGEQYV. In nucleotides, the CDR3 is TGTGCCAGCAGGACAACGGGACAGGGAGGCGAGCAGTACGTC.